This T cell receptor (beta chain) derives from a study of CD8 T cells in Susac syndrome. With random hexamers, roughly 0.5 to 1 ug RNA was reverse transcribed. TCRdb analysed the immunoSEQ multiplex PCR reads with MiXCR anew, one entry per CDR3 protein. The table records about 190,000 distinct CDR3 sequences, 93% of them present only once. V was pared by 7 bases and J by 4 bases, with 11 bases between. Germline lookup yields CDR1 MNHEY and CDR2 SVGEGT. The CDR3 length is 13 residues. The chain links TRBV6-2 or TRBV6-3 to TRBJ1-5; D is unresolved. Sequenced input: CD4+ T cells from PBMCs. The TCR comes from a human donor in good health. In nucleotides, the CDR3 is TGTGCCAGCAACTTCCGGGGAAATCAGCCCCAGCATTTT. Protein sequence: CASNFRGNQPQHF.